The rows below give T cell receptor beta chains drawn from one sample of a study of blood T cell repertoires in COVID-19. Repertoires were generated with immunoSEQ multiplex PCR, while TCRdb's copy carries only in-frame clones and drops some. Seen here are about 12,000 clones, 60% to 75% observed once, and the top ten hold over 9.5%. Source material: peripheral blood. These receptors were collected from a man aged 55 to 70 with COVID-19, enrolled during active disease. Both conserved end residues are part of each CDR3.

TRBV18,CASSPLWASGKETQYF
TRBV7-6,CASSPWGGAGDVSSTGELFF
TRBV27,CASSLRGFGTEAFF
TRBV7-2,CASSTRERGETQYF
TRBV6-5,CASSPAQAVYEQYF
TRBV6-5,CASTGIGNNYGYTF
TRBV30,CARIDRGLLANYGYTF
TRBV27,CASGGQTGGGAGELFF
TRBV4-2,CASSQEIQGADTQYF
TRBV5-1,CASSLAAGDQETQYF
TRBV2,CASRMVGEGGTDTQYF
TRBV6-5,CASRRESDRVAGYTF
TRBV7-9,CASSLDSGGGNQPQHF
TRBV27,CASRQGSTEAFF
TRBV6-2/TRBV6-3,CASSPTGLDGYTF
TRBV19,CASSIWTSGGNEQFF
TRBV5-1,CASSLEGGTVNSPLHF
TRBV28,CASTPRAGGAGTDTQYF
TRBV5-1,CASNRAGVTDTQYF
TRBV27,CASSFTQNTEAFF
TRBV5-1,CASSLDRGRSDYNSPLHF
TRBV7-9,CASPGTGPSYGYTF
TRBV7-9,CASSLEERNEKLFF
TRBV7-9,CASSPWGGEKLFF
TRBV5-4,CASSFMRVQGGNEKLFF
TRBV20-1,CSASIGEGQGANVLTF
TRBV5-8,CASSLGTGGTGELFF
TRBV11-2,CASSPRLGVDTQYF